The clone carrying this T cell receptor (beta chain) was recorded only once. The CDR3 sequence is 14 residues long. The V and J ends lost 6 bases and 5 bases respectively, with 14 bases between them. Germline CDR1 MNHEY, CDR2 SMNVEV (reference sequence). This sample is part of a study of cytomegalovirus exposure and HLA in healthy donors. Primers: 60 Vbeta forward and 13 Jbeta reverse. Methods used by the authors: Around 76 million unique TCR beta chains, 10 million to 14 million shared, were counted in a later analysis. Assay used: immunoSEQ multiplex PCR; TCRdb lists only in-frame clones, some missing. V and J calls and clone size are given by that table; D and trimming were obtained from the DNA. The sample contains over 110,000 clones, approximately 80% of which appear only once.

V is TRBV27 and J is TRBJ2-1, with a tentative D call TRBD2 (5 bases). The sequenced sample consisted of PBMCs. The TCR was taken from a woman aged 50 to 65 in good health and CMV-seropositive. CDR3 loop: CASREDRGHNEQFF. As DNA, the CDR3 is TGTGCCAGCAGGGAGGACCGAGGACACAATGAGCAGTTCTTC.